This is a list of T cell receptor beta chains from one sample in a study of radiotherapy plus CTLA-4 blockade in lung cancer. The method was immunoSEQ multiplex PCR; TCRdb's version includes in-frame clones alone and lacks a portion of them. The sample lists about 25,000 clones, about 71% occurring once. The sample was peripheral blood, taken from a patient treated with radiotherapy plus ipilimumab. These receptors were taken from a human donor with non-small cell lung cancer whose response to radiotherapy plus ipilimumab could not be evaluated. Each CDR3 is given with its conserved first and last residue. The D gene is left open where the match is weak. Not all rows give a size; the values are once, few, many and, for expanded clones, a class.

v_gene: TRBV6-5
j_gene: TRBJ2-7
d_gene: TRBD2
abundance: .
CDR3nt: TGTGCCAGCAGTGCTCTAGCGGCTAATTCCGGCGAGCAGTACTTC
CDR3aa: CASSALAANSGEQYF

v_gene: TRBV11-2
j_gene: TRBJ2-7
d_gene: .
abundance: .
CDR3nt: TGTGCCAGCAGCTTAGCCAGGGGAAGCTCCTACGAGCAGTACTTC
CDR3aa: CASSLARGSSYEQYF

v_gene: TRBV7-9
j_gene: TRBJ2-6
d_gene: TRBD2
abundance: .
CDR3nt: TGTGCCAGCAGCTTTAGCGGGGGGGTTTCTGGGGCCAACGTCCTGACTTTC
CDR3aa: CASSFSGGVSGANVLTF

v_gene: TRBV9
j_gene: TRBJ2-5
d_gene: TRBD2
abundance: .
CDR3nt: TGTGCCAGCAGCGCGGGGGGGACGGCGTACCAAGAGACCCAGTACTTC
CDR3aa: CASSAGGTAYQETQYF

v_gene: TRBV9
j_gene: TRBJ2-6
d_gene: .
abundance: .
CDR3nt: TGTGCCAGCAGCCCGCGGGCGTCTGGGGCCAACGTCCTGACTTTC
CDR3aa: CASSPRASGANVLTF

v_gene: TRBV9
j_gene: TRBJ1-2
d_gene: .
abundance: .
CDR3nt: TGTGCCAGCACCTTTACAGGGTCCCATGGCTACACCTTC
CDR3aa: CASTFTGSHGYTF

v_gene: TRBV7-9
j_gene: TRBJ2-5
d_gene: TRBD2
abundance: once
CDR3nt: TGTGCCAGCAGCTTAAGCCAACCGGGACTAGCCCAGGACCAGTACTTC
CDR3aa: CASSLSQPGLAQDQYF

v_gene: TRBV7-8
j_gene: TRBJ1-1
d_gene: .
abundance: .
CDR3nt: TGTGCCAGCAGCTTGGTCCGGGTTGAAACTGAAGCTTTCTTT
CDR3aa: CASSLVRVETEAFF

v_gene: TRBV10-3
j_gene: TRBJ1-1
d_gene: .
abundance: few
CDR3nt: TGTGCCATCAGTAAACAGGGAAACACTGAAGCTTTCTTT
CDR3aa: CAISKQGNTEAFF

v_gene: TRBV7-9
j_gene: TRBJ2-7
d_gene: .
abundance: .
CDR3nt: TGTGCCAGCAGCCCCCCTGCGGGGCCGTCCTACGAGCAGTACTTC
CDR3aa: CASSPPAGPSYEQYF

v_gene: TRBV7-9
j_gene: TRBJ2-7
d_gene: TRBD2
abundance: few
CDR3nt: TGTGCCAGCAGCTTAGCTAGCGGGAACGAGCAGTACTTC
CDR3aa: CASSLASGNEQYF

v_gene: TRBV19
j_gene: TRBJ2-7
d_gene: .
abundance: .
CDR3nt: TGTGCCAGTAGTATCTATGGTGGGGGCCTCAACGAGCAGTACTTC
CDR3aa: CASSIYGGGLNEQYF

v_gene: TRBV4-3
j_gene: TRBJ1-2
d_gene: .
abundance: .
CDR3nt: TGCGCCAGCAGCCAGAGTCTGGGGGGGGGTGTAGCTAACTATGGCTACACCTTC
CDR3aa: CASSQSLGGGVANYGYTF

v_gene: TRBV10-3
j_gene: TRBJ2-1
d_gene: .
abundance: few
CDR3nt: TGTGCCATCAGTGAATGGACGGGATACAATGAGCAGTTCTTC
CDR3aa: CAISEWTGYNEQFF

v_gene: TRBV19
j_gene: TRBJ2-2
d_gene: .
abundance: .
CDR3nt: TGTGCCAGTAGTCCATGGACACGACCGAACACCGGGGAGCTGTTTTTT
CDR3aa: CASSPWTRPNTGELFF

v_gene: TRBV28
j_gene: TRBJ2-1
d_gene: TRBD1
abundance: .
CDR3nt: TGTGCCAGCAGCCCTCGGACAGGGAGGAATGAGCAGTTCTTC
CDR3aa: CASSPRTGRNEQFF

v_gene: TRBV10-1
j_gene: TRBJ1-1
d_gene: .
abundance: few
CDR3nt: TGCGCCAGCAGTGAGAAGAGCAGGTTAGAAGAGGGAGACACTGAAGCTTTCTTT
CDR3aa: CASSEKSRLEEGDTEAFF

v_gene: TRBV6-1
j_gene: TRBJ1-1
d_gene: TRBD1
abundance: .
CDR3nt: TGTGCCAGCAGGTTGACAGGGGGAACCACTGAAGCTTTCTTT
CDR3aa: CASRLTGGTTEAFF